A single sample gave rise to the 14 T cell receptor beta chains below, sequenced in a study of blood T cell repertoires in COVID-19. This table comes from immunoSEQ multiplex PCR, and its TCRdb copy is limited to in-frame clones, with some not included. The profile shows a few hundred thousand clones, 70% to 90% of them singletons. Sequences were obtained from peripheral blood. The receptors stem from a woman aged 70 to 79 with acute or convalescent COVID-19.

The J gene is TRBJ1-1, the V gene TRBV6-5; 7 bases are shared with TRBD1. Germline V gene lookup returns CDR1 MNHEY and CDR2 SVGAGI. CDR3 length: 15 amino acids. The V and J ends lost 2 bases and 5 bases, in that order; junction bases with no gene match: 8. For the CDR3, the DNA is TGTGCCAGCAGTTACCTTTCGACAGGGTGGACTGAAGCTTTCTTT. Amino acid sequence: CASSYLSTGWTEAFF.

CDR3 coding DNA: TGTGCCAGCAGTGACCCTCGCCGGGGGGGGCCGCGAGAGACCCAGTACTTC. It is translated as CASSDPRRGGPRETQYF. The V call is TRBV2, the J call TRBJ2-5, with TRBD2 identical over 8 bases. This CDR3 comprises 17 residues. V trimming: 3 bases; J trimming: 4 bases; junction bases outside the gene matches: 13. Germline V gives CDR1 SNHLY, CDR2 FYNNEI.

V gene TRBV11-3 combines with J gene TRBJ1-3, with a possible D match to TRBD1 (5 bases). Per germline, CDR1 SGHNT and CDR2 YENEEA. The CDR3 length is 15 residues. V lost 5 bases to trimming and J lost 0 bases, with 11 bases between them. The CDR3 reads CASSMHGGSGNTIYF. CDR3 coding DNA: TGTGCCAGCAGCATGCACGGGGGCTCTGGAAACACCATATATTTT. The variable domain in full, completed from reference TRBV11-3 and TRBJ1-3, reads EAGVVQSPRYKIIEKKQPVAFWCNPISGHNTLYWYLQNLGQGPELLIRYENEEAVDDSQLPKDRFSAERLKGVDSTLKIQPAELGDSAVYLCASSMHGGSGNTIYFGEGSWLTVV.

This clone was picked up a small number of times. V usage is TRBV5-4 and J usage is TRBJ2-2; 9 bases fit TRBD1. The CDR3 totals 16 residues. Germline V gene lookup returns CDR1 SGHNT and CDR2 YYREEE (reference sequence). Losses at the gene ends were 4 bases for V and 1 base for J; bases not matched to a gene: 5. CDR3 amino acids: CASSRGQGQNTGELFF. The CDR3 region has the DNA TGTGCCAGCAGCCGTGGACAGGGGCAGAACACCGGGGAGCTGTTTTTT.

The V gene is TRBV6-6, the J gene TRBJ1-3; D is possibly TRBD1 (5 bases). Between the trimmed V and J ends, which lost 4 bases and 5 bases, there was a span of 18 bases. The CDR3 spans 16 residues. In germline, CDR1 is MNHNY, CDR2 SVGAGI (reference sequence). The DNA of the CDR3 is TGTGCCAGCAGTTTGCCCCGGGGCGGGGATCGAAACACCATATATTTT. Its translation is CASSLPRGGDRNTIYF.

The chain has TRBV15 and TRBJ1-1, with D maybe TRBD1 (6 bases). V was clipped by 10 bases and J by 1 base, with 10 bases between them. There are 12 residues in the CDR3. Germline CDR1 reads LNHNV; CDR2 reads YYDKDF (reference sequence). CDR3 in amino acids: CAIAGANTEAFF. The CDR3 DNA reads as TGTGCCATAGCAGGGGCGAACACTGAAGCTTTCTTT.

The CDR3 nucleotides are TGTGCCAGCACTAGGACCAGGACAAATGAAAAACTGTTTTTT. Its protein is CASTRTRTNEKLFF. The V call is TRBV7-9, the J call TRBJ1-4, with D possibly TRBD1 on 5 matching bases. The V gene lost 7 bases and the J gene lost 5 bases, with 14 bases spanning the gap. The germline V gene has CDR1 SEHNR and CDR2 FQNEAQ (reference sequence). This CDR3 has 14 residues.

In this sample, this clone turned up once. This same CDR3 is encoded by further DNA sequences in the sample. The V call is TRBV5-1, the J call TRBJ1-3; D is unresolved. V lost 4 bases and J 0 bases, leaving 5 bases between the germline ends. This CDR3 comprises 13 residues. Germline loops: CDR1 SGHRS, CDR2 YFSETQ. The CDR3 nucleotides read TGCGCCAGCAGCCTGAGCTCTGGAAACACCATATATTTT. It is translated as CASSLSSGNTIYF.

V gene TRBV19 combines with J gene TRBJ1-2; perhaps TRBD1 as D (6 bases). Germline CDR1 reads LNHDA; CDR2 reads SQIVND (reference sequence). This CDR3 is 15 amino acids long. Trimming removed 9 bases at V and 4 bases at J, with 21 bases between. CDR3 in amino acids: CASRANWGQGYGYTF. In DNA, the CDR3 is TGTGCCAGCCGGGCCAACTGGGGGCAGGGCTATGGCTACACCTTC.

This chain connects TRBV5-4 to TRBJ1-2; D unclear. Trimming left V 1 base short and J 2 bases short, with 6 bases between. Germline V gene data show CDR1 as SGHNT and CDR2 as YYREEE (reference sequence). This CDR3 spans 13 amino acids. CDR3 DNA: TGTGCCAGCAGCTTGCGAGGGAACTATGGCTACACCTTC. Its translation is CASSLRGNYGYTF.

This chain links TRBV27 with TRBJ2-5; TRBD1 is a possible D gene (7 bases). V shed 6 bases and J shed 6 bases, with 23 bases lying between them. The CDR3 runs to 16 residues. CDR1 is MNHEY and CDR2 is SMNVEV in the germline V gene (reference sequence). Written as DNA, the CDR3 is TGTGCCAGCAGAGTGTTGGGCGGGCCAGGGGGGAAGACCCAGTACTTC. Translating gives CASRVLGGPGGKTQYF.

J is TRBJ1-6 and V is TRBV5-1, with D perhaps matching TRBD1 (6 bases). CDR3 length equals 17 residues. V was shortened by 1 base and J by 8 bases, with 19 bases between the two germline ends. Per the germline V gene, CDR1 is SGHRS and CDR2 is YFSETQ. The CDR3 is CASSLRWQGKKDSPLHF. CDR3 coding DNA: TGCGCCAGCAGCTTGCGGTGGCAGGGGAAAAAGGATTCACCCCTCCACTTT.

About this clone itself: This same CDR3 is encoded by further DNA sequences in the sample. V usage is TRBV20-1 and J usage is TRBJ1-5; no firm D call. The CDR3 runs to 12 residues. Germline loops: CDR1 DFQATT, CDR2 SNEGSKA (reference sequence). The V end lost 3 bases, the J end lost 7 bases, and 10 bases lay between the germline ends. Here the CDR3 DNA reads TGCAGTGCTAGTAGTGGCGGACAGCCCCAGCATTTT. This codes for CSASSGGQPQHF.

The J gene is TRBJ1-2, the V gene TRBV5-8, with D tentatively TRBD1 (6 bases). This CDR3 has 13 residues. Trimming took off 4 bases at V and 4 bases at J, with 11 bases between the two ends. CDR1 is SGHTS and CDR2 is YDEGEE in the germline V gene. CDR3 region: CASSQGQPYGYTF. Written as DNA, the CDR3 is TGTGCCAGCAGCCAAGGACAGCCCTATGGCTACACCTTC.